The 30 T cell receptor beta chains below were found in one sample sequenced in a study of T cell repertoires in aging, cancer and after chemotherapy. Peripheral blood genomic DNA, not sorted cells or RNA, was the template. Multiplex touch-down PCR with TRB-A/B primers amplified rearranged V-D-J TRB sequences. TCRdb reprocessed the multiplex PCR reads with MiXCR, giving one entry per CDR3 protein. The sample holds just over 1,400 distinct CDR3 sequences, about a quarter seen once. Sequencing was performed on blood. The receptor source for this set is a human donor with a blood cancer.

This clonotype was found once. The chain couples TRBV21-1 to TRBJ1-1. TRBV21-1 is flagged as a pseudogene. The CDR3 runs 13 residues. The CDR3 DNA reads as TGTGCCAGCAGCAAAGTGGTGGGGTTTGAAGCTTTCTTT. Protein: CASSKVVGFEAFF.

CDR3 region: CASSPKTATSTDTQYF. CDR3 nucleotides: TGTGCCAGCAGCCCCAAGACAGCTACTAGCACAGATACGCAGTATTTT. The V gene is TRBV5-4, the J gene TRBJ2-3; a weak D match, TRBD1 (5 bases). The CDR3 has 16 residues. Deletions cut 4 bases from V and 0 bases from J, with 15 bases between. The germline gives CDR1 SGHNT, CDR2 YYREEE (reference sequence).

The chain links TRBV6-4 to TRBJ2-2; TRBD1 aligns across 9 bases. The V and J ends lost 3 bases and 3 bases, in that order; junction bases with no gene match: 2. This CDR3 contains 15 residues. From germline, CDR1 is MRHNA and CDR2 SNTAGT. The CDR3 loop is CASSEGTGHTGELFF. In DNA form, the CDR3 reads TGTGCCAGCAGTGAGGGGACAGGGCACACCGGGGAGCTGTTTTTT.

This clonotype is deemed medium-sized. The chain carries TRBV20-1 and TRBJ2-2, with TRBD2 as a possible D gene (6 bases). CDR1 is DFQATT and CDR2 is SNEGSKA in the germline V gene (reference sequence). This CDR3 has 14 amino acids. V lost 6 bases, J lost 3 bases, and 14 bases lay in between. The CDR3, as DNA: TGCAGTGCAAACAGTGGAGGGGACACCGGGGAGCTGTTTTTT. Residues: CSANSGGDTGELFF.

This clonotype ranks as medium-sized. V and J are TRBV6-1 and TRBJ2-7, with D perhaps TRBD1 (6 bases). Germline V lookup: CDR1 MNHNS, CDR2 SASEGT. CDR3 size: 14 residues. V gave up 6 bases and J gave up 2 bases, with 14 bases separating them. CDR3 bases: TGTGCCAGCAGCGATACAGGGCTAGCCTACGAGCAGTACGTC. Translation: CASSDTGLAYEQYV.

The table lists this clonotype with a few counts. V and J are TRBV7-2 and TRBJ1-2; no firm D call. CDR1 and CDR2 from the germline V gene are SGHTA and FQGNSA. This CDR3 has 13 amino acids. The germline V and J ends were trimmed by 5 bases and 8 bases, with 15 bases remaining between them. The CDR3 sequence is CASSPGRTAGYTF. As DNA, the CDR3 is TGTGCCAGCAGCCCCGGGAGGACGGCCGGCTACACCTTC.

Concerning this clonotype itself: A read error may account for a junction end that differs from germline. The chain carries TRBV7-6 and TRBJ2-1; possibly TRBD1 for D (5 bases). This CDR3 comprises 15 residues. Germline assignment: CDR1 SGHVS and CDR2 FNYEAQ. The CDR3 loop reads CASRLEKGEYNEQFF. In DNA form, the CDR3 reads TGTGCCAGCAGATTAGAAAAAGGGGAATACAATGAGCAGTTCTTC.

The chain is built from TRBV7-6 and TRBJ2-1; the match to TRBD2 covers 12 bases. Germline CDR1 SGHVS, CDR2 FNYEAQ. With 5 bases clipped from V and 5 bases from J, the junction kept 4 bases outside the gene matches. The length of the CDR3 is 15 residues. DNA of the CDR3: TGTGCCAGCAGCCACCGACTAGCGGGAGACAATGAGCAGTTCTTC. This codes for CASSHRLAGDNEQFF. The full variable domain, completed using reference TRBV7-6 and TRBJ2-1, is GAGVSQSPRYKVTKRGQDVALRCDPISGHVSLYWYRQALGQGPEFLTYFNYEAQQDKSGLPNDRFSAERPEGSISTLTIQRTEQRDSAMYRCASSHRLAGDNEQFFGPGTRLTVL.

The CDR3: CASSPTTGRTEGAFF. The CDR3 nucleotides are TGTGCCAGCAGTCCGACGACAGGGAGAACAGAGGGAGCTTTCTTT. The J gene is TRBJ1-1, the V gene TRBV6-2 or TRBV6-3; 7 bases agree with TRBD1. Germline lookup yields CDR1 MNHEY and CDR2 SVGEGT. Unmatched junction bases numbered 16, after V lost 5 bases and J lost 10 bases. The CDR3 consists of 15 residues.

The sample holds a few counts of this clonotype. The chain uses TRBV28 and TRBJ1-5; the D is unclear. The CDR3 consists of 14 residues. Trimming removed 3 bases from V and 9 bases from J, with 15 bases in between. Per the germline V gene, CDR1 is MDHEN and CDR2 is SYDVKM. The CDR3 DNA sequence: TGTGCCAGCAGTTTCCTTGGGGTGCGAGGGCCCCAGCATTTT. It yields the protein CASSFLGVRGPQHF. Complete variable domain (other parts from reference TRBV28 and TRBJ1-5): DVKVTQSSRYLVKRTGEKVFLECVQDMDHENMFWYRQDPGLGLRLIYFSYDVKMKEKGDIPEGYSVSREKKERFSLILESASTNQTSMYLCASSFLGVRGPQHFGDGTRLSIL.

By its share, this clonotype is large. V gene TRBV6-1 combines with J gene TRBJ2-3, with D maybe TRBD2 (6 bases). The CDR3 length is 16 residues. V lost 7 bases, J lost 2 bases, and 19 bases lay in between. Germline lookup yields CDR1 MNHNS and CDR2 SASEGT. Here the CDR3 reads CASTRSGLANTDTQYF. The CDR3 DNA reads TGTGCCAGCACTCGCTCTGGCCTAGCGAACACAGATACGCAGTATTTT.

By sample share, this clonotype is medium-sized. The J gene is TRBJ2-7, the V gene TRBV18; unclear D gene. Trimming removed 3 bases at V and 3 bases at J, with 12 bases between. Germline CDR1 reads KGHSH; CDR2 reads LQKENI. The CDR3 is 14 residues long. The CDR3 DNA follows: TGTGCCAGCTCACCCTCGCGGAGTGACTACGAGCAGTACTTC. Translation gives CASSPSRSDYEQYF.

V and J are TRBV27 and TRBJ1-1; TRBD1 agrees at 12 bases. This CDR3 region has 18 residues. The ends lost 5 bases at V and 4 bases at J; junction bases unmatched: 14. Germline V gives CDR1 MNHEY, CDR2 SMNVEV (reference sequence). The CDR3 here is CASSPRVPGQGAGTEAFF. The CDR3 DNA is TGTGCCAGCAGTCCCCGTGTCCCGGGACAGGGGGCAGGCACTGAAGCTTTCTTT.

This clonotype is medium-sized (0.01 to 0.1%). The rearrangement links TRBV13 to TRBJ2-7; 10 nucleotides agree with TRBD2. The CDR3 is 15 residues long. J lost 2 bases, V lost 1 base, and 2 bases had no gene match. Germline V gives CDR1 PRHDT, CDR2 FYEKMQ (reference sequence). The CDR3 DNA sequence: TGTGCCAGCAGCTTAGCAGGACTAGCGGCCTACGAGCAGTACTTC. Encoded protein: CASSLAGLAAYEQYF. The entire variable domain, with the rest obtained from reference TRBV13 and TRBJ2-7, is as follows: AAGVIQSPRHLIKEKRETATLKCYPIPRHDTVYWYQQGPGQDPQFLISFYEKMQSDKGSIPDRFSAQQFSDYHSELNMSSLELGDSALYFCASSLAGLAAYEQYFGPGTRLTVT.

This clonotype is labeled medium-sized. CDR3 sequence reads: CASGGTQETQYF. CDR3 bases: TGTGCCAGCGGGGGTACCCAAGAGACCCAGTACTTC. V gene TRBV27 combines with J gene TRBJ2-5; D may match TRBD1 or TRBD2 (5 bases each). CDR1 is MNHEY and CDR2 is SMNVEV in the germline V gene (reference sequence). The CDR3 has 12 amino acids. Trimming removed 8 bases at V and 1 base at J, with 8 bases between.

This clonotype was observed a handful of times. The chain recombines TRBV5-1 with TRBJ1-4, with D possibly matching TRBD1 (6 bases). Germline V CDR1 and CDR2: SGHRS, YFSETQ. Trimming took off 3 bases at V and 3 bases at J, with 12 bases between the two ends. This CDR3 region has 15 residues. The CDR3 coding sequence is TGCGCCAGCAGCTCACAGGGTTCAGCTAATGAAAAACTGTTTTTT. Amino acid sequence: CASSSQGSANEKLFF. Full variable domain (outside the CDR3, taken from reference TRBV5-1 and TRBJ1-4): KAGVTQTPRYLIKTRGQQVTLSCSPISGHRSVSWYQQTPGQGLQFLFEYFSETQRNKGNFPGRFSGRQFSNSRSEMNVSTLELGDSALYLCASSSQGSANEKLFFGSGTQLSVL.

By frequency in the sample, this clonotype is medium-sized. CDR3 nucleotide sequence: TGTGCCAGCAGTTTCCGGGGGGTCAATGAGCAGTTCTTC. This codes for CASSFRGVNEQFF. The chain uses TRBV27 and TRBJ2-1; TRBD2 agrees at 7 bases. The J segment lost 6 bases and the V segment lost 3 bases, leaving 2 bases of the junction unmatched. CDR3 length: 13 amino acids. CDR1 MNHEY and CDR2 SMNVEV come from the germline V gene (reference sequence).

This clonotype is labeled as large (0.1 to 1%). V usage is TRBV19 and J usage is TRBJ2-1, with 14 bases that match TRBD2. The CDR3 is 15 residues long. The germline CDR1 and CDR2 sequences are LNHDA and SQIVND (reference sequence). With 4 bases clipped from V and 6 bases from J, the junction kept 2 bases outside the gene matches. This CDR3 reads CASSTGLAGVNEQFF. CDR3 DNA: TGTGCCAGTAGTACGGGACTAGCGGGGGTCAATGAGCAGTTCTTC.

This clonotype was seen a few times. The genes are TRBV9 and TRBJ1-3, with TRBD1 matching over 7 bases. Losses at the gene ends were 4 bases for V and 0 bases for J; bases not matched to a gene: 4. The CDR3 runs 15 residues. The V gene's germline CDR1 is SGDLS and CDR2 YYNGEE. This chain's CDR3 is CASSPRDSSGNTIYF. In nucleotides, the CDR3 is TGTGCCAGCAGCCCTCGGGACAGCTCTGGAAACACCATATATTTT.

CDR3 region: CSAKKRTGTYEQYF. CDR3 DNA: TGCAGTGCTAAAAAACGGACAGGGACCTACGAGCAGTACTTC. The rearrangement uses TRBV20-1 and TRBJ2-7; TRBD1 aligns across 8 bases. This CDR3 has 14 residues. V lost 4 bases to trimming and J lost 2 bases; unmatched junction nucleotides: 7. Germline V gene data show CDR1 as DFQATT and CDR2 as SNEGSKA (reference sequence).

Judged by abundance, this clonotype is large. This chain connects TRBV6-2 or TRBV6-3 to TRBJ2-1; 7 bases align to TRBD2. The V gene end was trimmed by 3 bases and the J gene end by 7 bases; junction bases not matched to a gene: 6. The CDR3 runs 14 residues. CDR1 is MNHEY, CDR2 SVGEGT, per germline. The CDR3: CASSYGGSRNEQFF. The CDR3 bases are TGTGCCAGCAGTTATGGCGGGAGTAGAAATGAGCAGTTCTTC.

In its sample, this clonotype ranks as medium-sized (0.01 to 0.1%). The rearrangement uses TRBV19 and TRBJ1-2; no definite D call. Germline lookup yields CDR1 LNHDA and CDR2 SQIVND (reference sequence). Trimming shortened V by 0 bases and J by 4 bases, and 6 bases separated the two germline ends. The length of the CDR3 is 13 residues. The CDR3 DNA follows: TGTGCCAGTAGTATAGACTACGCCTATGGCTACACCTTC. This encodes CASSIDYAYGYTF.

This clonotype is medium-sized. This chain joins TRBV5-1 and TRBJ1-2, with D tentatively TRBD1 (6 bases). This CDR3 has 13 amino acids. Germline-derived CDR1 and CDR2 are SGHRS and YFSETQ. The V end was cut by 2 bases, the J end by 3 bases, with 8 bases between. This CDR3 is CASSFSGDYGYTF. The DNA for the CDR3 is TGCGCCAGCAGCTTCTCAGGGGACTATGGCTACACCTTC. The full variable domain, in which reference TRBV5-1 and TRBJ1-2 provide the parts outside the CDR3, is KAGVTQTPRYLIKTRGQQVTLSCSPISGHRSVSWYQQTPGQGLQFLFEYFSETQRNKGNFPGRFSGRQFSNSRSEMNVSTLELGDSALYLCASSFSGDYGYTFGSGTRLTVV.

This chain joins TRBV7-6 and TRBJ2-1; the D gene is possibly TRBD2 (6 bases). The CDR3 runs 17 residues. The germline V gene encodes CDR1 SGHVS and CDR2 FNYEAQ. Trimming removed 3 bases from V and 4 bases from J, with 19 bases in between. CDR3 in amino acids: CASSFRLAVDGYNEQFF. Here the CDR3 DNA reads TGTGCCAGCAGCTTCCGTTTAGCGGTAGACGGGTACAATGAGCAGTTCTTC.

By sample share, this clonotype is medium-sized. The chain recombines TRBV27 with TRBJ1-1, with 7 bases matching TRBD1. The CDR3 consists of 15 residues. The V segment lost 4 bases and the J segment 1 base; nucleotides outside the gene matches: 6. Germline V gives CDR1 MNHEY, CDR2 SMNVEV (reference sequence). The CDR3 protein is CASSYQGQSNTEAFF. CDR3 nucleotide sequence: TGTGCCAGCAGTTATCAGGGACAGTCGAACACTGAAGCTTTCTTT.

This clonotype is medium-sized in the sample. Here the CDR3 DNA reads TGTGCCACCAGCAGCCCCCCGGGACAGGGCTCCTACGAGCAGTACTTC. Residues: CATSSPPGQGSYEQYF. The rearrangement joins TRBV15 to TRBJ2-7; TRBD1 aligns across 9 bases. Germline lookup yields CDR1 LNHNV and CDR2 YYDKDF (reference sequence). The CDR3 loop spans 16 amino acids. V lost 3 bases and J lost 0; bases outside the gene matches: 6.

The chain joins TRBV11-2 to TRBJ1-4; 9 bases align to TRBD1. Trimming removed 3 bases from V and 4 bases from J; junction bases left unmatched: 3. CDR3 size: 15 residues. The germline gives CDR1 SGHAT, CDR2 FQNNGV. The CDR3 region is CASSLGDRDNEKLFF. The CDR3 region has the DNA TGTGCCAGCAGCTTGGGGGACAGGGATAATGAAAAACTGTTTTTT.

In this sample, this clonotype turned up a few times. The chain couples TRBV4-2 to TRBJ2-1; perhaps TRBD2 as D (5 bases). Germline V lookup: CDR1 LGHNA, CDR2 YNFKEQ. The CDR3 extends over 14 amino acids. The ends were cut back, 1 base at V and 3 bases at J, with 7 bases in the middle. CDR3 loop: CASSQVEGYNEQFF. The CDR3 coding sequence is TGTGCCAGCAGCCAAGTTGAGGGCTACAATGAGCAGTTCTTC.

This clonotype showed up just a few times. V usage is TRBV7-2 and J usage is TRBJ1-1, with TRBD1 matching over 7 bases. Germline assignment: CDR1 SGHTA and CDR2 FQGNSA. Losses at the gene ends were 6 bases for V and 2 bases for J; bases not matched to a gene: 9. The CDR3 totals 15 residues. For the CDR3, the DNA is TGTGCCAGCAGACGATCCGGGACAGCTAACACTGAAGCTTTCTTT. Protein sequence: CASRRSGTANTEAFF.

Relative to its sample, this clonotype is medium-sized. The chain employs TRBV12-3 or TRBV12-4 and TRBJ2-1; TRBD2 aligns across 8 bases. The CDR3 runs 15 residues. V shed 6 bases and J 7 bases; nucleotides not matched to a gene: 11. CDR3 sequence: CASRIAGGGFNEQFF. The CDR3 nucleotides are TGTGCCAGCAGGATAGCGGGCGGGGGGTTTAATGAGCAGTTCTTC.